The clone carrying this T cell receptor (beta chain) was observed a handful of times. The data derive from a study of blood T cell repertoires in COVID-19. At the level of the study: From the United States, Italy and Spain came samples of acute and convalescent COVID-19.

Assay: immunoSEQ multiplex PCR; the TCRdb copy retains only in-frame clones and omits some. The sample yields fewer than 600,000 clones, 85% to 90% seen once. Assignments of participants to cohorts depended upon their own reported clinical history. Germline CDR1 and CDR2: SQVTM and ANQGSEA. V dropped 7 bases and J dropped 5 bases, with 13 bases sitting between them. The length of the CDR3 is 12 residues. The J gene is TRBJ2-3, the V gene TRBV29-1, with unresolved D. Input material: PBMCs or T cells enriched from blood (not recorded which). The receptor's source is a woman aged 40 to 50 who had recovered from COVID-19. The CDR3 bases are TGCAGCGCCCTCCTCCCGGGAGATACGCAGTATTTT. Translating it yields CSALLPGDTQYF.